The entry that follows covers one T cell receptor beta chain sequence. TCRB transcripts that were expressed got sequenced, as all of the isolated RNA had been reverse transcribed. Produced via immunoSEQ multiplex PCR; TCRdb's table is partial and in-frame only. In the table there are around 300,000 clones, approximately 8% of which are singletons. These data are taken from a study of beta chain features in type 1 diabetes. V gave up 8 bases and J gave up 4 bases, with 11 bases separating them. CDR1 is SNHLY and CDR2 is FYNNEI in the germline V gene. The CDR3 runs 12 residues. The source of this sequence is a woman between 18 and 29 years old in good health. The V call is TRBV2, the J call TRBJ2-5; D is unresolved. The sequencing input was central memory CD4+ T cells from blood. The CDR3 nucleotides read TGTGCCAGCTTAGGATCCGGAGAGACCCAGTACTTC. This gives the protein CASLGSGETQYF.